Listed below are T cell receptor beta chains from one sample, sequenced in a study of metastatic and nonmetastatic thyroid tumors. TCRdb re-processed the PCR reads through MiXCR. This table holds thousands of clones, 27% found once. The sequenced material came from adjacent normal tissue. The source of these receptors is a female donor with papillary thyroid cancer or a benign thyroid nodule (not recorded which). Some clones in this sample may be carry-over from other donors' samples. Both conserved end residues are part of each CDR3. D genes are given only for firm matches. Clone size appears in some rows only: once, few, many, or a class for an expanded clone.

TRBJ2-1	-	TRBV24-1	TRBD2	CATSDWTSGRRPEQFF	TGTGCCACCAGTGATTGGACTAGCGGGAGGAGACCTGAGCAGTTCTTC
TRBJ1-5	few	TRBV6-1	-	CASSVRKGQGRQPQHF	TGTGCCAGCAGTGTTCGGAAAGGGCAGGGAAGGCAGCCCCAGCATTTT
TRBJ1-2	medium-sized	TRBV5-1	-	CASSLDDPRKGGYTF	TGCGCCAGCAGCTTGGACGACCCCCGAAAGGGGGGCTACACCTTC
TRBJ2-2	-	TRBV19	-	CASSPQGCANTGELFF	TGTGCCAGTAGTCCCCAGGGCTGTGCGAACACCGGGGAGCTGTTTTTT
TRBJ2-7	large	TRBV6-2/TRBV6-3	TRBD1	CASRWTGGYEQYF	TGTGCCAGCAGGTGGACAGGGGGGTACGAGCAGTACTTC
TRBJ2-3	many	TRBV20-1	TRBD2	CSAGGSGRALNTQYF	TGCAGTGCTGGGGGTAGCGGGAGGGCCCTAAATACGCAGTATTTT
TRBJ2-2	many	TRBV30	TRBD2	CAWRTSGIPGELFF	TGTGCCTGGAGGACTAGCGGGATTCCCGGGGAGCTGTTTTTT
TRBJ1-2	few	TRBV28	-	CASSSQPDYTF	TGTGCCAGCAGTTCGCAACCGGACTACACCTTC
TRBJ1-2	medium-sized	TRBV2	TRBD1	CASSEQGANGYTF	TGTGCCAGCAGTGAACAGGGGGCGAATGGCTACACCTTC
TRBJ1-2	few	TRBV6-1	-	CASSSFVGYTF	TGTGCCAGCAGTAGTTTTGTGGGCTACACCTTC
TRBJ1-1	large	TRBV6-1	-	CASRTPGGNTEAFF	TGTGCCAGCAGAACCCCCGGGGGGAACACTGAAGCTTTCTTT
TRBJ1-1	-	TRBV6-1	-	CASRTRGRATEAFF	TGTGCCAGCAGAACTAGGGGGAGAGCCACTGAAGCTTTCTTT
TRBJ1-5	few	TRBV28	-	CASTPGTVLSQHF	TGTGCCAGCACCCCCGGGACCGTCCTGTCCCAGCATTTT
TRBJ2-3	-	TRBV20-1	-	CSAVQGPSTDTQYF	TGCAGTGCTGTCCAGGGGCCTAGCACAGATACGCAGTATTTT
TRBJ2-7	once	TRBV30	TRBD2	CAWRLAGSYEQYF	TGTGCCTGGAGACTAGCGGGATCCTACGAGCAGTACTTC
TRBJ2-1	-	TRBV6-2/TRBV6-3	-	CASSPSGGSPAEQFF	TGTGCCAGCAGCCCTTCTGGGGGGTCCCCCGCTGAGCAGTTCTTC
TRBJ2-1	few	TRBV6-1	TRBD2	CARTLRRSGSPGEQFF	TGTGCCAGAACCCTGAGGCGGAGCGGGAGTCCCGGTGAGCAGTTCTTC
TRBJ1-2	-	TRBV30	TRBD1	CAWSGTGGYGYTF	TGTGCCTGGAGTGGGACAGGGGGTTATGGCTACACCTTC
TRBJ2-2	large	TRBV6-5	-	CASSYDSGTGELFF	TGTGCCAGCAGTTACGACAGTGGAACCGGGGAGCTGTTTTTT
TRBJ2-2	-	TRBV5-8	TRBD2	CASSDEREAATGELFF	TGTGCCAGCAGCGACGAGCGGGAGGCCGCCACCGGGGAGCTGTTTTTT
TRBJ2-5	many	TRBV18	-	CASSSKETQYF	TGTGCCAGCTCATCCAAAGAGACCCAGTACTTC
TRBJ1-2	few	TRBV6-1	TRBD1	CASRPTGGSGYTF	TGTGCCAGCAGACCGACAGGGGGCTCTGGCTACACCTTC
TRBJ1-1	few	TRBV29-1	TRBD1	CSVSQGQNTESFF	TGCAGCGTCTCACAGGGGCAGAACACTGAATCTTTCTTT
TRBJ2-1	many	TRBV5-6	-	CASSFRGNEQFF	TGTGCCAGCAGCTTCAGGGGAAATGAGCAGTTCTTC
TRBJ1-2	many	TRBV5-6	TRBD1	CASSQGQQWGYTF	TGTGCCAGCAGTCAGGGACAGCAATGGGGCTACACCTTC
TRBJ2-7	medium-sized	TRBV5-1	TRBD1	CASRRMGQGEYEQYF	TGCGCCAGCAGGCGGATGGGACAGGGAGAATACGAGCAGTACTTC
TRBJ1-1	many	TRBV5-4	TRBD1	CASSLGGQGNRGTEAFF	TGTGCCAGCAGCTTGGGGGGACAGGGAAATCGGGGCACTGAAGCTTTCTTT
TRBJ1-2	-	TRBV30	TRBD1	CAWNPGQGSGYTF	TGTGCCTGGAACCCGGGACAGGGCTCCGGCTACACCTTC
TRBJ2-3	many	TRBV25-1	-	CATASFTDTQYF	TGTGCCACCGCCTCCTTCACAGATACGCAGTATTTT
TRBJ2-1	-	TRBV2	-	CASRQYNEQFF	TGTGCCAGCAGACAATACAATGAGCAGTTCTTC
TRBJ2-3	-	TRBV20-1	TRBD2	CSAPSGRYTDTQYF	TGCAGTGCTCCTAGCGGGAGGTACACAGATACGCAGTATTTT
TRBJ2-5	medium-sized	TRBV28	-	CASSFLAGTQETQYF	TGTGCCAGCAGTTTTCTTGCGGGGACCCAAGAGACCCAGTACTTC
TRBJ2-2	many	TRBV13	-	CASSSPDAGRLGGELFF	TGTGCCAGCAGCTCCCCTGATGCCGGGAGACTCGGCGGGGAGCTGTTTTTT
TRBJ1-5	few	TRBV6-1	TRBD1	CASSVQGARNQPQHF	TGTGCCAGCAGTGTACAGGGGGCGCGGAATCAGCCCCAGCATTTT
TRBJ2-5	many	TRBV7-8	TRBD2	CASSLGLAGGPQETQYF	TGTGCCAGCAGCTTAGGACTAGCGGGAGGTCCACAAGAGACCCAGTACTTC
TRBJ1-1	-	TRBV19	-	CASSMNTGGTEAFF	TGTGCCAGTAGTATGAACACGGGTGGCACTGAAGCTTTCTTT
TRBJ2-7	few	TRBV2	TRBD2	CASWGTRDAPYEQYF	TGTGCCAGCTGGGGGACTAGGGATGCACCCTACGAGCAGTACTTC
TRBJ1-1	large	TRBV28	TRBD1	CASRGQGAYTEAFF	TGTGCCAGCAGAGGACAGGGGGCTTACACTGAAGCTTTCTTT
TRBJ2-5	many	TRBV30	-	CAWSRAVQETQYF	TGTGCCTGGAGTCGAGCGGTTCAAGAGACCCAGTACTTC
TRBJ2-1	-	TRBV12-3/TRBV12-4	TRBD1	CASISPGTGGVSGSGGTYNVQFF	TGTGCCAGCATTTCACCAGGGACAGGGGGCGTAAGCGGGAGTGGGGGGACCTACAATGTGCAGTTCTTC
TRBJ1-4	-	TRBV20-1	-	CSASIPGEKLFF	TGCAGTGCTAGTATCCCGGGCGAAAAACTGTTTTTT
TRBJ1-2	few	TRBV6-1	-	CASITTLVSATLGYTF	TGTGCCAGCATCACCACGCTGGTATCCGCTACTTTAGGCTACACCTTC
TRBJ1-1	large	TRBV28	-	CASSYEGEAFF	TGTGCCAGCAGTTACGAGGGTGAAGCTTTCTTT
TRBJ2-3	medium-sized	TRBV28	TRBD1	CASSTTGKLGDTQYF	TGTGCCAGCAGTACGACAGGGAAATTGGGGGATACGCAGTATTTT
TRBJ2-7	medium-sized	TRBV7-3	TRBD2	CASSLGPGLAYEQYF	TGTGCCAGCAGCTTAGGGCCGGGACTAGCGTACGAGCAGTACTTC
TRBJ2-1	medium-sized	TRBV12-3/TRBV12-4	TRBD2	CASSSSGAGYNEQFF	TGTGCCAGCAGTTCTAGCGGGGCGGGGTACAATGAGCAGTTCTTC
TRBJ2-1	few	TRBV12-3/TRBV12-4	-	CASSLVNFGNEQFF	TGTGCCAGCAGTTTAGTTAATTTTGGCAATGAGCAGTTCTTC
TRBJ2-3	-	TRBV20-1	TRBD2	CSASLTSVIADTQYF	TGCAGTGCTTCTCTGACTAGCGTGATCGCAGATACGCAGTATTTT
TRBJ1-1	few	TRBV19	TRBD1	CASSRGTGSNTEAFF	TGTGCCAGTAGTAGGGGGACAGGGTCGAACACTGAAGCTTTCTTT
TRBJ2-3	many	TRBV3-1	TRBD1	CASSIRGDTQYF	TGTGCCAGCAGCATCAGGGGGGATACGCAGTATTTT
TRBJ2-7	many	TRBV20-1	TRBD2	CSARGASGQTYEQYF	TGCAGTGCTAGGGGGGCTAGCGGGCAAACCTACGAGCAGTACTTC